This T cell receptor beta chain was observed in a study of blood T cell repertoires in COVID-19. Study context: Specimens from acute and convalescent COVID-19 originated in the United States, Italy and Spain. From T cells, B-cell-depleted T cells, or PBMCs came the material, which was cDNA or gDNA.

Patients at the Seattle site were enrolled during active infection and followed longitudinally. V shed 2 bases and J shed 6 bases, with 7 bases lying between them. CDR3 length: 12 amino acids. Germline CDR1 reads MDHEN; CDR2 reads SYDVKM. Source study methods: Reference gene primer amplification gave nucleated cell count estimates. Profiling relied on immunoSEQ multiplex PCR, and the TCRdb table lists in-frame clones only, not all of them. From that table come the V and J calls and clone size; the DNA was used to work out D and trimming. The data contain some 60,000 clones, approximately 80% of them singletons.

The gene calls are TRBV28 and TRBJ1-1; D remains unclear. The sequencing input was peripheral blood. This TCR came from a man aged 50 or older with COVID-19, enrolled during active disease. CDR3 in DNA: TGTGCCAGCAGTTTAGCCCCGGCTGAAGCTTTCTTT. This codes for CASSLAPAEAFF.